These T cell receptor beta chains were read from a single sample in a study of T-cell memory formation after mild COVID-19. A single record per CDR3 protein comes from TCRdb applying MiXCR to the 5' RACE reads. The sample contains some 130,000 distinct CDR3 sequences, about 16% of which appear only once. Specimen: PBMCs or a T cell subset sorted from them (not recorded which). The receptors were sampled from an adult woman who had mild COVID-19 (a few samples of this study predate the infection). Cell type and time point are not known. Both conserved end residues are part of each CDR3. D genes are given only for firm matches. Clone size is not always given. Where it is, it says once, few, many or a class for expanded clones.

cdr3_length d_call clone_size j_call v_call cdr3_aa cdr3_nt
17 - few TRBJ2-2 TRBV7-2 CASSLMSGFGNTGELFF TGTGCCAGCAGCTTAATGTCTGGTTTCGGGAACACCGGGGAGCTGTTTTTT
15 TRBD1 few TRBJ2-2 TRBV12-3/TRBV12-4 CASTLTGGPPGELFF TGTGCCAGCACCCTCACAGGGGGTCCTCCCGGGGAGCTGTTTTTT
14 - - TRBJ1-5 TRBV5-8 CASSPGPLRQPQHF TGTGCCAGCAGCCCTGGTCCCCTCCGTCAGCCCCAGCATTTT
15 TRBD2 few TRBJ2-1 TRBV2 CASSRAGVGGNEQFF TGTGCCAGCAGTAGGGCGGGAGTGGGCGGCAATGAGCAGTTCTTC
16 - few TRBJ1-1 TRBV27 CATLKPTGLGGTEAFF TGTGCCACCCTCAAGCCCACAGGGTTGGGTGGCACTGAAGCTTTCTTT
16 - many TRBJ2-3 TRBV18 CASSPLQLGKTDTQYF TGTGCCAGCTCACCGCTACAGTTGGGGAAAACAGATACGCAGTATTTT
15 - - TRBJ2-6 TRBV5-1 CASSLEVSGANVLTF TGCGCCAGCAGCTTGGAAGTCTCTGGGGCCAACGTCCTGACTTTC
15 - few TRBJ2-1 TRBV2 CATAEGGTPYNEQFF TGTGCCACCGCCGAGGGGGGAACGCCCTACAATGAGCAGTTCTTC
11 - - TRBJ1-2 TRBV12-3/TRBV12-4 CASGAFNGYTF TGTGCCAGCGGTGCGTTTAATGGCTACACCTTC
14 - - TRBJ2-1 TRBV7-6 CASSLASAGGEQFF TGTGCCAGCAGCTTAGCTTCCGCCGGGGGTGAGCAGTTCTTC
14 - few TRBJ2-3 TRBV24-1 CATSQGGDKDTQYF TGTGCCACCAGTCAGGGGGGAGACAAAGATACGCAGTATTTT
15 TRBD2 - TRBJ2-2 TRBV12-3/TRBV12-4 CASSPPAGGPGELFF TGTGCCAGCAGCCCCCCTGCGGGAGGGCCCGGGGAGCTGTTTTTT
15 - - TRBJ1-5 TRBV12-3/TRBV12-4 CASTQTGHSNQPQHF TGTGCCAGCACGCAGACGGGCCATAGCAATCAGCCCCAGCATTTT
16 TRBD2 many TRBJ2-4 TRBV7-8 CASSPRGGEAKNIQYF TGTGCCAGCAGCCCCCGGGGAGGGGAAGCCAAAAACATTCAGTACTTC
14 - - TRBJ2-5 TRBV11-1 CASSSEGLRGTQYF TGTGCCAGCAGCTCTGAGGGCCTCAGGGGGACCCAGTACTTC
15 - - TRBJ2-2 TRBV21-1 CASSHPGANTGELFF TGTGCCAGCAGCCACCCGGGAGCAAACACCGGGGAGCTGTTTTTT
17 - - TRBJ2-5 TRBV19 CASSSLQTPPNRETQYF TGTGCCAGTAGTAGCCTCCAAACCCCCCCTAATCGAGAGACCCAGTACTTC
17 TRBD1 few TRBJ1-2 TRBV6-5 CASSYLIPTGGNDGYTF TGTGCCAGCAGTTACCTAATCCCGACAGGGGGTAACGATGGCTACACCTTC
12 - few TRBJ2-7 TRBV12-3/TRBV12-4 CASSGSSYEQYF TGTGCCAGCAGTGGGTCCTCCTACGAGCAGTACTTC
15 TRBD2 - TRBJ2-1 TRBV29-1 CSVVVASGVYNEQFF TGCAGCGTTGTGGTGGCTAGCGGGGTCTACAATGAGCAGTTCTTC
14 - few TRBJ2-5 TRBV24-1 CATSHPGSQETQYF TGTGCCACCAGTCACCCGGGCAGCCAAGAGACCCAGTACTTC
15 TRBD1 many TRBJ1-1 TRBV6-6 CASSKPGQGNTEAFF TGTGCCAGCAGTAAGCCGGGACAGGGTAACACTGAAGCTTTCTTT
12 - - TRBJ2-5 TRBV25-1 CASSRGQETQYF TGTGCCAGCTCTCGGGGACAAGAGACCCAGTACTTC
16 TRBD2 few TRBJ2-1 TRBV4-1 CASSQELAGVRNEQFF TGCGCCAGCAGCCAAGAACTAGCGGGAGTGAGAAATGAGCAGTTCTTC
14 TRBD2 few TRBJ2-7 TRBV12-3/TRBV12-4 CASSPLAGGREQYF TGTGCCAGCAGTCCACTAGCGGGGGGGCGAGAGCAGTACTTC
12 - few TRBJ1-1 TRBV19 CADRQGSERAFF TGTGCCGACAGACAAGGTTCTGAGCGAGCTTTCTTT
15 TRBD1 many TRBJ2-1 TRBV12-3/TRBV12-4 CASTLGDRGYNEQFF TGTGCCAGCACATTGGGGGACAGGGGGTACAATGAGCAGTTCTTC
17 TRBD1 - TRBJ1-1 TRBV5-1 CASTGTSRDRSNTEAFF TGCGCCAGCACGGGAACGAGCCGGGACAGATCTAACACTGAAGCTTTCTTT
12 - few TRBJ2-7 TRBV12-3/TRBV12-4 CASSYSVTGHSF TGTGCCAGCAGTTACTCAGTAACGGGACACAGTTTC
21 TRBD2 - TRBJ2-3 TRBV6-2/TRBV6-3 CASSYDEVAGGPKGSTDTQYF TGTGCCAGCAGTTACGACGAGGTAGCGGGAGGGCCTAAAGGGAGCACAGATACGCAGTATTTT
16 - - TRBJ2-2 TRBV12-3/TRBV12-4 CASSLEREARTGELFF TGTGCCAGCAGTTTGGAAAGGGAGGCTCGGACCGGGGAGCTGTTTTTT
15 - few TRBJ2-7 TRBV10-3 CAISGRDSYSYEQYF TGTGCCATCAGTGGCCGGGACTCCTACTCCTACGAGCAGTACTTC
15 - - TRBJ1-5 TRBV5-5 CASSLEGAPRQPQHF TGTGCCAGCAGCTTGGAAGGGGCCCCCCGACAGCCCCAGCATTTT
13 - - TRBJ2-2 TRBV30 CAWSYGNTGELFF TGTGCCTGGAGTTATGGGAACACCGGGGAGCTGTTTTTT
15 TRBD2 few TRBJ2-5 TRBV14 CASSPGLAEQETQYF TGTGCCAGCAGCCCTGGTCTAGCGGAACAAGAGACCCAGTACTTC
15 - - TRBJ1-6 TRBV20-1 CSARVPGRPRSPLHF TGCAGTGCTAGGGTACCGGGACGACCGCGGTCACCCCTCCACTTT
16 TRBD2 - TRBJ2-3 TRBV27 CASSPPGLAGTDTQYF TGTGCCAGCAGTCCCCCGGGACTAGCGGGCACAGATACGCAGTATTTT
14 - few TRBJ2-7 TRBV5-1 CASSLGQGLNEQYF TGCGCCAGCAGCTTGGGCCAGGGGTTGAACGAGCAGTACTTC
14 - few TRBJ2-3 TRBV12-3/TRBV12-4 CASSFSGGIDTQYF TGTGCCAGCAGTTTCTCCGGGGGTATAGATACGCAGTATTTT
13 TRBD1 - TRBJ1-2 TRBV5-1 CASSLTGALGYTF TGCGCCAGCAGTTTAACAGGGGCCCTCGGCTACACCTTC